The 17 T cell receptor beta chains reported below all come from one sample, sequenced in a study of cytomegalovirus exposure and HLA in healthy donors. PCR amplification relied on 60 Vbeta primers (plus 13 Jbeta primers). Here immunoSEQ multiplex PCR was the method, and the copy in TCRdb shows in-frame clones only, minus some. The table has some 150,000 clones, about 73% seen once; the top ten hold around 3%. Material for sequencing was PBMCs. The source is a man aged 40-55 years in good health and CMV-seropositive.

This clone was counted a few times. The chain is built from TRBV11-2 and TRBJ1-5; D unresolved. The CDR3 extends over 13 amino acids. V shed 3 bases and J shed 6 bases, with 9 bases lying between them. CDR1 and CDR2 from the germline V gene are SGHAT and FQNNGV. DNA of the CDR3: TGTGCCAGCAGCTTGGAGGGAAGTCAGCCCCAGCATTTT. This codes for CASSLEGSQPQHF.

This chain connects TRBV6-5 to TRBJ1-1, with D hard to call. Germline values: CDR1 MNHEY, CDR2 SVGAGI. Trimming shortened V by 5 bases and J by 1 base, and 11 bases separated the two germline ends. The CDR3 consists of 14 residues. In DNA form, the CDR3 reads TGTGCCAGCAGTCCCTCTCCAGGGAACACTGAAGCTTTCTTT. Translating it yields CASSPSPGNTEAFF.

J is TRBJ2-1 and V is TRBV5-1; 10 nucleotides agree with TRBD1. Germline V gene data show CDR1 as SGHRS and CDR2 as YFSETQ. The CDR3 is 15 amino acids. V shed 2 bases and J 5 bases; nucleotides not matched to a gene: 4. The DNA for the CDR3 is TGCGCCAGCAGCTTCCTCGGGACAGGGGACAATGAGCAGTTCTTC. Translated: CASSFLGTGDNEQFF. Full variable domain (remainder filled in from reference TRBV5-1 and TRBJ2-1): KAGVTQTPRYLIKTRGQQVTLSCSPISGHRSVSWYQQTPGQGLQFLFEYFSETQRNKGNFPGRFSGRQFSNSRSEMNVSTLELGDSALYLCASSFLGTGDNEQFFGPGTRLTVL.

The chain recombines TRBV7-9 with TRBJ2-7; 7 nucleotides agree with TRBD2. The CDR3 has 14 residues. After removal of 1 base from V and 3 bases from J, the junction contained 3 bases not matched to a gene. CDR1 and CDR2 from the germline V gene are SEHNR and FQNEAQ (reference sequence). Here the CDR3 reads CASSLGGSIYEQYF. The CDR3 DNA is TGTGCCAGCAGCTTAGGCGGGAGTATCTACGAGCAGTACTTC.

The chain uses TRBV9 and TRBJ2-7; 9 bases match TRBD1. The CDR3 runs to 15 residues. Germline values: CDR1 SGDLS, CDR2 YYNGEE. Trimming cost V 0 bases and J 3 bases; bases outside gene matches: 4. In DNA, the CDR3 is TGTGCCAGCAGCGTAGGACAGGGGGTCGGCTACGAGCAGTACTTC. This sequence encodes CASSVGQGVGYEQYF.

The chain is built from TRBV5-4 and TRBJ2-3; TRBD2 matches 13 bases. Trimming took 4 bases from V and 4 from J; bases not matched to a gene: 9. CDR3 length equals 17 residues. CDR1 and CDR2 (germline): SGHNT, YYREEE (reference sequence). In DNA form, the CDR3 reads TGTGCCAGCAGCGGAACTAGCGGGAGGGCCCCGTCAGATACGCAGTATTTT. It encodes CASSGTSGRAPSDTQYF.

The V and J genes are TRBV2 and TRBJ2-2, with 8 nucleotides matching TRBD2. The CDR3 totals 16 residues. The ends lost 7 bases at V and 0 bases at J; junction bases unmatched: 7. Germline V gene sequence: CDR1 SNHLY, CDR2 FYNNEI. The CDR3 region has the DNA TGTGCCAGCAACCAAGTAGCGGGAACGAACACCGGGGAGCTGTTTTTT. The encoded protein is CASNQVAGTNTGELFF.

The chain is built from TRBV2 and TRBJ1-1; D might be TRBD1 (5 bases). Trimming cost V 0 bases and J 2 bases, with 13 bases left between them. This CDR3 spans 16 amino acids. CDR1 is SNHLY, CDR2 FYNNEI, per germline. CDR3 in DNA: TGTGCCAGCAGTGAAGCTAGGACACTTACTAACACTGAAGCTTTCTTT. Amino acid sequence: CASSEARTLTNTEAFF.

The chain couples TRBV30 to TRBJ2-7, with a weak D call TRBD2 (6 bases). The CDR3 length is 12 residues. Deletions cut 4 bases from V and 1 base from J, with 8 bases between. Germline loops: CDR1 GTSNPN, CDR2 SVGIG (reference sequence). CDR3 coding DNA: TGTGCCTGGAACGGGGGATCCTACGAGCAGTACTTC. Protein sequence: CAWNGGSYEQYF.

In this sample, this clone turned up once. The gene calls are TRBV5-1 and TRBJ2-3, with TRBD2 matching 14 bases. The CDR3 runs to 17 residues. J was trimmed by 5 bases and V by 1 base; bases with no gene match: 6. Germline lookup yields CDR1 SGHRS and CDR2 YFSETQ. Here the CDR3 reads CASSLWGTSGSVDTQYF. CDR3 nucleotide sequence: TGCGCCAGCAGCTTGTGGGGGACTAGCGGGAGTGTAGATACGCAGTATTTT.

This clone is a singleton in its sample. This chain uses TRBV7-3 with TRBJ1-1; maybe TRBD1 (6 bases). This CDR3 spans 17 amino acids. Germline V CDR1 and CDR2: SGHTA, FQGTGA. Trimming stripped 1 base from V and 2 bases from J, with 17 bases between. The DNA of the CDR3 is TGTGCCAGCAGCTTAAGGGGGCGGGGGCGCGAAAACACTGAAGCTTTCTTT. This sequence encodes CASSLRGRGRENTEAFF. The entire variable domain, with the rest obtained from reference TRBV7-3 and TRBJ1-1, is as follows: GAGVSQTPSNKVTEKGKYVELRCDPISGHTALYWYRQSLGQGPEFLIYFQGTGAADDSGLPNDRFFAVRPEGSVSTLKIQRTERGDSAVYLCASSLRGRGRENTEAFFGQGTRLTVV.

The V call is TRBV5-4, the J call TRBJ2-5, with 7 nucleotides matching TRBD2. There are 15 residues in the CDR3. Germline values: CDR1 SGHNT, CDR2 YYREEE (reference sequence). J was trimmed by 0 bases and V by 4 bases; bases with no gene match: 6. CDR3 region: CASSPSGTYQETQYF. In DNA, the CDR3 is TGTGCCAGCAGCCCCAGCGGGACTTACCAAGAGACCCAGTACTTC.

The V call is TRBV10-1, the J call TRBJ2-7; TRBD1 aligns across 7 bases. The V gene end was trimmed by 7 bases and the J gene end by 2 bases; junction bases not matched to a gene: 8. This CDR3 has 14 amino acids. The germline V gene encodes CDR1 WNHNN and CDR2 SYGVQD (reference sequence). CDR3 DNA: TGCGCCAGCAAAGGGACAGAAAAAACCTACGAGCAGTACTTC. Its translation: CASKGTEKTYEQYF.

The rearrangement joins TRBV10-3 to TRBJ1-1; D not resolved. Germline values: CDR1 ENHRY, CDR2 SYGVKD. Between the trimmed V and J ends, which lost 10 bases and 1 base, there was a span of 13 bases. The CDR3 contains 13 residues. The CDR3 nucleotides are TGTGCCACCAATGTGGGAGGGAACACTGAAGCTTTCTTT. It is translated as CATNVGGNTEAFF.

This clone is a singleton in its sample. The CDR3 DNA is TGTGCCAGCCGGGGACAGGGAATCTCTGGGGCCAACGTCCTGACTTTC. It specifies CASRGQGISGANVLTF. The chain uses TRBV18 and TRBJ2-6; TRBD1 aligns across 9 bases. Trimming removed 8 bases from V and 0 bases from J; junction bases left unmatched: 5. In germline, CDR1 is KGHSH, CDR2 LQKENI. CDR3 length: 16 residues.

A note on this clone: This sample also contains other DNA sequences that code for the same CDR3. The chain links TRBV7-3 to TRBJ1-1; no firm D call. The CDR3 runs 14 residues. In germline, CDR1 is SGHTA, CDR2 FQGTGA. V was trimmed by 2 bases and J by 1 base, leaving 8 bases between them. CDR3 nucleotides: TGTGCCAGCAGCTTATCTCCGGGGAACACTGAAGCTTTCTTT. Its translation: CASSLSPGNTEAFF.

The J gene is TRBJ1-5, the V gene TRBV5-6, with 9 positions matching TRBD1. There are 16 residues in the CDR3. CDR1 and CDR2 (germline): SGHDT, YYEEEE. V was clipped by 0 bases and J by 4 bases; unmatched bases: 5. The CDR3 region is CASSLGETGGNQPQHF. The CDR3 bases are TGTGCCAGCAGCTTGGGGGAGACAGGGGGTAATCAGCCCCAGCATTTT.